These 10 T cell receptor beta chains were all obtained from the same sample, sequenced in a study of blood T cell repertoires in COVID-19 (TCRdb year 2020). Libraries were prepared through the immunoSEQ multiplex PCR assay. In TCRdb, the immuneACCESS table is reduced to in-frame sequences with V and J assigned. These tables do not hold every clone; where another copy was compared, an unresolved V gene accounts for under half, and the others remain unexplained. This sample is represented by 410,000 or so clones; 75% to 90% of them were singletons. In total, the top ten clones hold 1.4% to 1.5% of the sample. The sequenced material came from peripheral blood. The receptor set was obtained from a woman aged 30 to 39 with active or convalescent COVID-19.

V gene TRBV4-1 combines with J gene TRBJ1-3; unclear D gene. This CDR3 has 15 residues. V gave up 2 bases and J gave up 0 bases, with 8 bases separating them. The germline gives CDR1 MGHRA, CDR2 YSYEKL. CDR3 sequence (DNA): TGCGCCAGCAGCCAAAGACTGCCCTCTGGAAACACCATATATTTT. It encodes CASSQRLPSGNTIYF.

The chain joins TRBV7-9 to TRBJ2-5; 10 positions match TRBD2. Trimming took 1 base from V and 5 from J; bases not matched to a gene: 10. CDR1 SEHNR and CDR2 FQNEAQ come from the germline V gene (reference sequence). This CDR3 is built from 17 residues. Written as DNA, the CDR3 is TGTGCCAGCAGCTTAGTAGGGGCTAGCGGGAGCATCGAGACCCAGTACTTC. This codes for CASSLVGASGSIETQYF.

This clone has a handful of counts. The chain is built from TRBV6-6 and TRBJ1-5, with TRBD1 as a possible D gene (5 bases). This CDR3 has 14 residues. The germline CDR1 and CDR2 sequences are MNHNY and SVGAGI (reference sequence). The ends were cut back, 6 bases at V and 2 bases at J, with 11 bases in the middle. The CDR3 sequence: CASSQGDGNQPQHF. The CDR3 DNA sequence: TGTGCCAGCAGCCAGGGTGACGGCAATCAGCCCCAGCATTTT.

The chain is built from TRBV6-1 and TRBJ2-7, with no clear D. This CDR3 contains 14 residues. V lost 1 base to trimming and J lost 0 bases, with 7 bases between them. Germline assignment: CDR1 MNHNS and CDR2 SASEGT. DNA for the CDR3: TGTGCCAGCAGTGAAGAGTACAGCTCCTACGAGCAGTACTTC. It translates to CASSEEYSSYEQYF.

This clone was picked up a small number of times. V gene TRBV27 combines with J gene TRBJ1-1; D unclear. The CDR3 has 13 amino acids. CDR1 is MNHEY, CDR2 SMNVEV, per germline (reference sequence). V lost 6 bases and J 0 bases, leaving 8 bases between the germline ends. CDR3 amino acids: CASSLTMNTEAFF. CDR3 bases: TGTGCCAGCAGCCTTACTATGAACACTGAAGCTTTCTTT.

The chain carries TRBV7-9 and TRBJ1-2; 8 nucleotides align to TRBD1. Germline V gene lookup returns CDR1 SEHNR and CDR2 FQNEAQ (reference sequence). The V gene end was trimmed by 4 bases and the J gene end by 5 bases; junction bases not matched to a gene: 6. The CDR3 covers 14 residues. The CDR3 here is CASSSGGLAYGYTF. The CDR3 DNA is TGTGCCAGCAGCTCAGGGGGCCTGGCTTATGGCTACACCTTC.

The chain combines TRBV5-8 with TRBJ2-3; possibly TRBD2 for D (6 bases). Deletions cut 4 bases from V and 7 bases from J, with 13 bases between. The length of the CDR3 is 13 residues. Germline V gene sequence: CDR1 SGHTS, CDR2 YDEGEE. This chain's CDR3 is CASSLPGVNTQYF. DNA of the CDR3: TGTGCCAGCAGCCTCCCGGGGGTCAATACGCAGTATTTT. Full variable domain (missing parts from reference TRBV5-8 and TRBJ2-3): EAGVTQSPTHLIKTRGQQATLRCSPISGHTSVYWYQQALGLGLQFLLWYDEGEERNRGNFPPRFSGRQFPNYSSELNVNALELEDSALYLCASSLPGVNTQYFGPGTRLTVL.

The chain joins TRBV5-1 to TRBJ2-5; 9 nucleotides match TRBD1. Trimming took 2 bases from V and 5 from J; bases not matched to a gene: 13. The germline gives CDR1 SGHRS, CDR2 YFSETQ. CDR3 length: 17 amino acids. CDR3: CASSFTGGESFGETQYF. The CDR3 region has the DNA TGCGCCAGCAGCTTCACAGGGGGCGAGAGCTTTGGGGAGACCCAGTACTTC.

This chain connects TRBV10-3 to TRBJ2-2, with D unresolved. Germline V gene lookup returns CDR1 ENHRY and CDR2 SYGVKD. Trimming took 6 bases from V and 6 from J, leaving 8 bases between them. The CDR3 is 12 residues long. CDR3 bases: TGTGCCATCAGGTTGAGCGCCGGGGAGCTGTTTTTT. This codes for CAIRLSAGELFF.

The V call is TRBV29-1, the J call TRBJ1-1; the match to TRBD1 covers 7 bases. The V segment lost 7 bases and the J segment 8 bases; nucleotides outside the gene matches: 10. In germline, CDR1 is SQVTM, CDR2 ANQGSEA. This CDR3 contains 12 residues. The CDR3: CSARDSQAEAFF. The DNA of the CDR3 is TGCAGCGCCCGGGACAGCCAAGCCGAAGCTTTCTTT.